The clone carrying this TCR beta chain has a single count. Germline trimming cut 3 bases from V and 5 bases from J; bases unmatched to any gene: 11. The CDR3 totals 18 residues. CDR1 is LGHNA and CDR2 is YSLEER in the germline V gene. This sample was included in a study of blood T cell repertoires in COVID-19. About the research overall: Samples representing acute and convalescent COVID-19 were sourced from the United States, Italy and Spain.

In the original workflow: The authors estimated nucleated cell counts from reference gene primer amplification. Generated by immunoSEQ multiplex PCR, the TCRdb table keeps only in-frame clones and is missing some. The V and J calls and clone size were taken over from that table, and D and trimming were inferred from the DNA. This table has hundreds of thousands of clones, approximately 89% appearing once. The sequenced sample was peripheral blood. The chain carries TRBV4-3 and TRBJ2-2; 11 nucleotides agree with TRBD1. The receptor's source is a woman aged 25 to 39 with COVID-19, enrolled during active disease. CDR3 sequence (DNA): TGCGCCAGCAGCCACCTTAGGACAGGGGGCAGGAGGACCGGGGAGCTGTTTTTT. It translates to CASSHLRTGGRRTGELFF.